These 26 T cell receptor beta chains were all obtained from the same sample, sequenced in a study of blood T cell repertoires in COVID-19. Repertoires were generated with immunoSEQ multiplex PCR, while TCRdb's copy carries only in-frame clones and drops some. Here the sample spans roughly 260,000 clones, about 87% being singletons. The sample was peripheral blood. The receptors derive from a woman aged 35 to 49 with acute or convalescent COVID-19.

The chain recombines TRBV7-8 with TRBJ2-5; 9 bases are shared with TRBD2. Germline values: CDR1 SGHVS, CDR2 FQNEAQ. The CDR3 sequence is 18 residues long. The J segment lost 3 bases and the V segment lost 1 base, leaving 12 bases of the junction unmatched. The CDR3 here is CASSLDAVGGGAEETQYF. The CDR3 nucleotides read TGTGCCAGCAGCTTAGACGCAGTTGGCGGGGGGGCTGAAGAGACCCAGTACTTC.

The chain is built from TRBV19 and TRBJ1-4; D gene uncertain. Germline V lookup: CDR1 LNHDA, CDR2 SQIVND (reference sequence). Trimming left V 6 bases short and J 2 bases short, with 10 bases between. The CDR3 is made up of 14 amino acids. The CDR3 coding sequence is TGTGCCAGTAGGATGACACATACTAATGAAAAACTGTTTTTT. It is translated as CASRMTHTNEKLFF.

The chain joins TRBV7-8 to TRBJ1-4; TRBD1 matches at 7 bases. The V gene end was trimmed by 4 bases and the J gene end by 4 bases; junction bases not matched to a gene: 12. CDR1 is SGHVS, CDR2 FQNEAQ, per germline. This CDR3 has 17 residues. The DNA of the CDR3 is TGTGCCAGCAGCTCCCCCAGGAGGACAGGCTATAATGAAAAACTGTTTTTT. Translation: CASSSPRRTGYNEKLFF.

The chain carries TRBV2 and TRBJ1-4; D remains unclear. From germline, CDR1 is SNHLY and CDR2 FYNNEI. V shed 8 bases and J shed 4 bases, with 14 bases lying between them. CDR3 length: 14 amino acids. The CDR3 is CASGVAGFNEKLFF. Written as DNA, the CDR3 is TGTGCCAGCGGCGTTGCCGGGTTTAATGAAAAACTGTTTTTT.

This rearrangement joins TRBV7-9 to TRBJ1-4; TRBD1 agrees at 10 bases. CDR1 is SEHNR, CDR2 FQNEAQ, per germline (reference sequence). This CDR3 has 16 amino acids. V gave up 0 bases and J gave up 10 bases; unmatched junction bases: 8. The CDR3 sequence: CASSLALDRGRGKLFF. CDR3 nucleotides: TGTGCCAGCAGCTTAGCGCTTGACAGGGGGCGCGGAAAACTGTTTTTT.

This clone was seen a single time. The rearrangement links TRBV6-1 to TRBJ1-2; possibly TRBD1 for D (5 bases). V lost 3 bases, J lost 2 bases, and 7 bases lay in between. Looked up from germline, CDR1 is MNHNS and CDR2 is SASEGT. The CDR3 has 13 residues. CDR3 protein: CASSERGNYGYTF. DNA of the CDR3: TGTGCCAGCAGTGAGCGGGGGAACTATGGCTACACCTTC.

The chain uses TRBV4-1 and TRBJ2-7; maybe TRBD1 (5 bases). Germline CDR1 is MGHRA and CDR2 is YSYEKL. V lost 0 bases to trimming and J lost 3 bases, with 12 bases between them. The CDR3 totals 15 residues. The CDR3 here is CASSQDQTAFYEQYV. The CDR3 DNA is TGCGCCAGCAGCCAAGATCAGACAGCTTTCTACGAGCAGTACGTC.

The V and J genes are TRBV28 and TRBJ1-2; 9 bases fit TRBD1. CDR1 and CDR2 (germline): MDHEN, SYDVKM. The CDR3 length is 17 residues. Unmatched junction bases numbered 14, after V lost 8 bases and J lost 1 base. The CDR3 loop is CASDRSGQGLRNYGYTF. Here the CDR3 DNA reads TGTGCCAGCGATCGCTCGGGACAGGGCCTCCGTAACTATGGCTACACCTTC.

This sequence joins TRBV29-1 and TRBJ2-7, with D possibly TRBD1 on 7 matching bases. Trimming took off 4 bases at V and 7 bases at J, with 14 bases between the two ends. Germline assignment: CDR1 SQVTM and CDR2 ANQGSEA. The CDR3 contains 12 residues. The CDR3: CSVGQGGCEQYV. The DNA for the CDR3 is TGCAGCGTTGGACAGGGAGGATGTGAGCAGTACGTC.

V usage is TRBV24-1 and J usage is TRBJ2-2; the D is unclear. Germline CDR1 and CDR2: KGHDR and SFDVKD. The ends were cut back, 2 bases at V and 6 bases at J, with 12 bases in the middle. The CDR3 runs 15 residues. The CDR3 loop is CATSDSRNLPGELFF. Written as DNA, the CDR3 is TGTGCCACCAGTGATTCCAGGAATCTTCCCGGGGAGCTGTTTTTT.

The chain employs TRBV4-2 and TRBJ1-2; 7 bases are a match to TRBD1. From germline, CDR1 is LGHNA and CDR2 YNFKEQ. The CDR3 spans 17 residues. Trimming took 1 base from V and 0 from J; bases not matched to a gene: 8. The CDR3, as DNA: TGTGCCAGCAGCCAAGGGAAGGGGGCTGGAGCTAACTATGGCTACACCTTC. Translated: CASSQGKGAGANYGYTF.

The genes are TRBV19 and TRBJ1-1; D might be TRBD1 (6 bases). V lost 7 bases, J lost 3 bases, and 9 bases lay in between. This CDR3 spans 12 amino acids. Germline CDR1 reads LNHDA; CDR2 reads SQIVND (reference sequence). As DNA, the CDR3 is TGTGCCAGTATCCAGGGGTACACTGAAGCTTTCTTT. This gives the protein CASIQGYTEAFF. Looking up the rest from reference TRBV19 and TRBJ1-1 gives the full variable domain: DGGITQSPKYLFRKEGQNVTLSCEQNLNHDAMYWYRQDPGQGLRLIYYSQIVNDFQKGDIAEGYSVSREKKESFPLTVTSAQKNPTAFYLCASIQGYTEAFFGQGTRLTVV.

This chain joins TRBV7-3 and TRBJ2-2; 11 nucleotides match TRBD2. Looked up from germline, CDR1 is SGHTA and CDR2 is FQGTGA. After removal of 3 bases from V and 0 bases from J, the junction contained 3 bases not matched to a gene. CDR3 length equals 17 residues. Written as DNA, the CDR3 is TGTGCCAGCAGCTTTGGGACTAGCGGTACGAACACCGGGGAGCTGTTTTTT. This translates into CASSFGTSGTNTGELFF.

This rearrangement joins TRBV19 to TRBJ1-1; D call uncertain. The CDR3 sequence is 13 residues long. Germline lookup yields CDR1 LNHDA and CDR2 SQIVND (reference sequence). The V end was cut by 7 bases, the J end by 0 bases, with 9 bases between. The CDR3 protein is CASTGNMNTEAFF. For the CDR3, the DNA is TGTGCCAGTACGGGGAATATGAACACTGAAGCTTTCTTT. The full variable domain, in which reference TRBV19 and TRBJ1-1 provide the parts outside the CDR3, is DGGITQSPKYLFRKEGQNVTLSCEQNLNHDAMYWYRQDPGQGLRLIYYSQIVNDFQKGDIAEGYSVSREKKESFPLTVTSAQKNPTAFYLCASTGNMNTEAFFGQGTRLTVV.

V gene TRBV5-1 combines with J gene TRBJ1-1, with 7 bases lining up with TRBD1. This CDR3 has 15 residues. V lost 3 bases and J lost 1; bases outside the gene matches: 6. CDR1 and CDR2 (germline): SGHRS, YFSETQ. The chain's CDR3 is CASSSLRQGNTEAFF. The CDR3 nucleotides read TGCGCCAGCAGCTCCCTCAGACAGGGGAACACTGAAGCTTTCTTT.

The chain is built from TRBV5-1 and TRBJ1-2, with D perhaps TRBD1 (5 bases). Trimming left V 0 bases short and J 0 bases short, with 12 bases between. Germline CDR1 reads SGHRS; CDR2 reads YFSETQ. The CDR3 has 16 amino acids. CDR3 DNA: TGCGCCAGCAGCTTGGGTTCCAGGGCGGCTAACTATGGCTACACCTTC. It translates to CASSLGSRAANYGYTF.

This clone was detected only once. V is TRBV27 and J is TRBJ2-5; TRBD2 might be the D (7 bases). V dropped 0 bases and J dropped 4 bases, with 18 bases sitting between them. The CDR3 covers 17 residues. Germline CDR1 is MNHEY and CDR2 is SMNVEV (reference sequence). In nucleotides, the CDR3 is TGTGCCAGCAGTTTATCGCCACCCGTGGGGGGGCGAGAGACCCAGTACTTC. Amino acids: CASSLSPPVGGRETQYF.

The rearrangement joins TRBV2 to TRBJ1-1; D is ambiguous. The germline CDR1 and CDR2 sequences are SNHLY and FYNNEI. Trimming removed 2 bases from V and 8 bases from J, with 9 bases in between. The CDR3 consists of 12 residues. The DNA of the CDR3 is TGTGCCAGCAGTGAATTGGGCAGAGAAGCTTTCTTT. Translating gives CASSELGREAFF.

The chain employs TRBV7-8 and TRBJ1-3; TRBD1 might be the D (6 bases). CDR1 SGHVS and CDR2 FQNEAQ come from the germline V gene. The CDR3 runs 17 residues. V lost 1 base to trimming and J lost 1 base, with 14 bases between them. The CDR3, as DNA: TGTGCCAGCAGCTTAGTTACTGGGGGCGGATCTGGAAACACCATATATTTT. Its translation: CASSLVTGGGSGNTIYF.

The J gene is TRBJ1-1, the V gene TRBV6-2 or TRBV6-3; no firm D call. The CDR3 extends over 13 amino acids. Germline CDR1 and CDR2: MNHEY and SVGEGT. Trimming cost V 2 bases and J 3 bases, with 7 bases left between them. The CDR3 loop is CASSYLIYTEAFF. CDR3 nucleotide sequence: TGTGCCAGCAGTTACCTTATTTACACTGAAGCTTTCTTT.

The V and J genes are TRBV2 and TRBJ1-2; a weak D match, TRBD1 (6 bases). The V end lost 2 bases, the J end lost 8 bases, and 15 bases lay between the germline ends. The CDR3 loop spans 14 amino acids. Germline V gives CDR1 SNHLY, CDR2 FYNNEI. The CDR3 nucleotides are TGTGCCAGCAGTGAAAACTCCGGGGGGCAAGGCTACACCTTC. This codes for CASSENSGGQGYTF.

J is TRBJ1-3 and V is TRBV6-5, with 7 bases lining up with TRBD1. CDR3 length equals 15 residues. CDR1 and CDR2 (germline): MNHEY, SVGAGI. With V trimmed by 6 bases and J by 4 bases, 9 bases remained unmatched. CDR3 protein: CASSVATGTGNTIYF. The CDR3 nucleotides are TGTGCCAGCAGCGTCGCGACAGGGACGGGAAACACCATATATTTT.

The genes are TRBV30 and TRBJ2-4; TRBD2 is a possible D gene (6 bases). This CDR3 has 13 residues. CDR1 is GTSNPN and CDR2 is SVGIG in the germline V gene (reference sequence). V was cut by 0 bases and J by 3 bases, with 6 bases left in between. The CDR3: CAWSVSGKNIQYF. The CDR3 DNA is TGTGCCTGGAGTGTTAGCGGCAAAAACATTCAGTACTTC.

The chain carries TRBV6-5 and TRBJ2-5; 13 nucleotides match TRBD2. From germline, CDR1 is MNHEY and CDR2 SVGAGI. The V segment lost 6 bases and the J segment 5 bases; nucleotides outside the gene matches: 6. The CDR3 has 15 residues. As DNA, the CDR3 is TGTGCCAGCAGGGAGACTAGCGGGGGGTTTGAGACCCAGTACTTC. The encoded protein is CASRETSGGFETQYF.

V gene TRBV5-1 combines with J gene TRBJ1-3; 7 bases are a match to TRBD1. In germline, CDR1 is SGHRS, CDR2 YFSETQ. The CDR3 has 15 residues. The junction had 14 bases not matched to a gene; V was cut back by 4 bases and J by 10 bases. This CDR3 reads CASSRRDSDAGTIYF. CDR3 coding DNA: TGCGCCAGCAGCCGACGGGACAGCGATGCGGGAACCATATATTTT.

The chain has TRBV27 and TRBJ1-2, with D maybe TRBD1 (5 bases). V shed 4 bases and J shed 4 bases, with 13 bases lying between them. Germline V gene sequence: CDR1 MNHEY, CDR2 SMNVEV (reference sequence). This CDR3 has 14 residues. CDR3 DNA: TGTGCCAGCAGTTCCCGCAGGGAGGGCTATGGCTACACCTTC. Protein sequence: CASSSRREGYGYTF.